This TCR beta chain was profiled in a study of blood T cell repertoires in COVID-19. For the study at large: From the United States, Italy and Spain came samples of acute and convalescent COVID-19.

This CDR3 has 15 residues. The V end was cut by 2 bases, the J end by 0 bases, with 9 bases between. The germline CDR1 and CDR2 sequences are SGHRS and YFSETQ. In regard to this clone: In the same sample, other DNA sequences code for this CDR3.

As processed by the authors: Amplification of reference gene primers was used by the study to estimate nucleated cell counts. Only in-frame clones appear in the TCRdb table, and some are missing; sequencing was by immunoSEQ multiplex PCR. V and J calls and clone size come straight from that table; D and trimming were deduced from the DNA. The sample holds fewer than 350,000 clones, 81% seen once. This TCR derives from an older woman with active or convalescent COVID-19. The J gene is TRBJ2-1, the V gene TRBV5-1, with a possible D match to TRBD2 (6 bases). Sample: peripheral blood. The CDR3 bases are TGCGCCAGCAGCTTTAGCGGTAGCTCCTACAATGAGCAGTTCTTC. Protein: CASSFSGSSYNEQFF.